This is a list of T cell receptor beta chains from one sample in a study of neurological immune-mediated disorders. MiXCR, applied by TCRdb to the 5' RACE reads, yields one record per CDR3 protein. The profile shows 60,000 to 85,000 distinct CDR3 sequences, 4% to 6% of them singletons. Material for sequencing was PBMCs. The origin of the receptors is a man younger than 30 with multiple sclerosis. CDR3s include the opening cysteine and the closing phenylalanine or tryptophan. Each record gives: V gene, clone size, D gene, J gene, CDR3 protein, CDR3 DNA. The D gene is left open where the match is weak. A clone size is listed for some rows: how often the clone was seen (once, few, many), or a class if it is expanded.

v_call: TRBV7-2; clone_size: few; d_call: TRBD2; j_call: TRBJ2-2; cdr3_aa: CASNSWREERSGELFF; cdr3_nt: TGTGCCAGCAACAGTTGGCGGGAGGAAAGGTCCGGGGAGCTGTTTTTT
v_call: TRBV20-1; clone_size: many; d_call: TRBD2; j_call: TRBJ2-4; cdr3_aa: CSARDRTSGSWENIQYF; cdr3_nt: TGCAGTGCTAGAGATCGAACTAGCGGGAGTTGGGAAAACATTCAGTACTTC
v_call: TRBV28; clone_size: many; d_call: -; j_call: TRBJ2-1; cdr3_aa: CASSLGGTHNEQFF; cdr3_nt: TGTGCCAGCAGTTTAGGCGGGACTCACAATGAGCAGTTCTTC
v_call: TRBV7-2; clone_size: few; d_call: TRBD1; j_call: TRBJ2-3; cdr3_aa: CASSLGYGQGVSTDTQYF; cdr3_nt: TGTGCCAGCAGCTTAGGGTACGGACAGGGTGTCAGTACAGATACGCAGTATTTT
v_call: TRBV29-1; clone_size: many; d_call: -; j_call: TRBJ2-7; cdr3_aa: CSVSSSGMGYEQYF; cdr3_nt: TGCAGCGTTTCTAGCTCCGGGATGGGATACGAGCAGTACTTC
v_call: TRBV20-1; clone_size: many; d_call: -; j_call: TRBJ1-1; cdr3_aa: CSASRMMNTEAFF; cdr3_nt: TGCAGTGCTAGTAGAATGATGAACACTGAAGCTTTCTTT
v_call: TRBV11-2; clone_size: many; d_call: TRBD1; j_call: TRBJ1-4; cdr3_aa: CASSLDRGREKLFF; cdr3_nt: TGTGCCAGCAGCTTGGACAGGGGGCGAGAAAAACTGTTTTTT
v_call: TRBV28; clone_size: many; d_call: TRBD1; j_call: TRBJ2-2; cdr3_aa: CAGGTAGGTGELFF; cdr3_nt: TGTGCCGGGGGTACGGCAGGGGGCACCGGGGAGCTGTTTTTT
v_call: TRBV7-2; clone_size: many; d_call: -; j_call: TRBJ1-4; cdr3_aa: CASSLGGTYNEKLFF; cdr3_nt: TGTGCCAGCAGCTTAGGGGGGACCTATAATGAAAAACTGTTTTTT
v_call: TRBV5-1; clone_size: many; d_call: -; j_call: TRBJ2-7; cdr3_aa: CASSLEGGDTNYEQYF; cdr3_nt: TGCGCCAGCAGCTTGGAAGGGGGGGACACCAACTACGAGCAGTACTTC
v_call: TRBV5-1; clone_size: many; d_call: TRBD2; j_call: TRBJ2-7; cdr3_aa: CASHPGGVTYEQYF; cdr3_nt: TGCGCCAGCCACCCGGGGGGTGTTACCTACGAGCAGTACTTC
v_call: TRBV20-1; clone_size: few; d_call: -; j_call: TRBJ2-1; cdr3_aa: CSARGRPGSYNEQFF; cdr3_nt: TGCAGTGCTAGAGGCCGCCCGGGGTCCTACAATGAGCAGTTCTTC
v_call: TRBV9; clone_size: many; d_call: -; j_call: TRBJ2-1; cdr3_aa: CASSVGQTGEQFF; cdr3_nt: TGTGCCAGCAGCGTTGGACAGACCGGTGAGCAGTTCTTC
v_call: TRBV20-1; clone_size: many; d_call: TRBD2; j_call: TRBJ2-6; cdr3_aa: CSATGTTLSSGANVLTF; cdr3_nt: TGCAGTGCAACCGGGACTACCTTAAGCTCTGGGGCCAACGTCCTGACTTTC
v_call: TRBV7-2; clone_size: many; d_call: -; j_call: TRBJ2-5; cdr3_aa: CASNLAASKGETQYF; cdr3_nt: TGTGCCAGCAACTTAGCGGCTTCAAAGGGGGAGACCCAGTACTTC
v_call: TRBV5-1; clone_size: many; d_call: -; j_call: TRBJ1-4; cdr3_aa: CASSLEWGLEKLFF; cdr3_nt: TGCGCCAGCAGCCTCGAGTGGGGATTGGAAAAACTGTTTTTT
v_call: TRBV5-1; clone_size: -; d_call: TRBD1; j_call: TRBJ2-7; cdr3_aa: CASSWDRGPYEQYF; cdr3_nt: TGCGCCAGCAGCTGGGACAGGGGACCATACGAGCAGTACTTC
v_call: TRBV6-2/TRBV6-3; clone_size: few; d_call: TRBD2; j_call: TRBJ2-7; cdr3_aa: CASSRRTSKDEQYF; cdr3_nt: TGTGCCAGCAGCCGACGGACTAGCAAGGACGAGCAGTACTTC
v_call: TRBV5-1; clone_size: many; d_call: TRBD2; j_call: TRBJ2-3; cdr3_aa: CASSLPAGTSTDTQYF; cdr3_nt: TGCGCCAGCAGCTTGCCAGCGGGGACTAGCACAGATACGCAGTATTTT
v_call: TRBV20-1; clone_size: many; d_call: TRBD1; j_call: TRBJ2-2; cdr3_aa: CSAVHPRRPGRGHTGELFF; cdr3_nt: TGCAGTGCTGTCCACCCAAGAAGACCCGGCAGGGGGCACACCGGGGAGCTGTTTTTT
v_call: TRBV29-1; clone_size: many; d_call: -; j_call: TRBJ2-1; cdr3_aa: CSVGGQGGEFF; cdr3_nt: TGCAGCGTTGGTGGGCAGGGTGGTGAGTTCTTC
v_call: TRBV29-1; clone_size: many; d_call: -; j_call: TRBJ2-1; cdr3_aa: CSVGVQGAGGEQFF; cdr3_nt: TGCAGCGTTGGGGTGCAGGGGGCCGGGGGGGAGCAGTTCTTC
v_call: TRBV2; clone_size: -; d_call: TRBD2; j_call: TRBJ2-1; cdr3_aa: CASIEGRDNEQFF; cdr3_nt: TGTGCCAGCATCGAAGGGAGGGACAATGAGCAGTTCTTC
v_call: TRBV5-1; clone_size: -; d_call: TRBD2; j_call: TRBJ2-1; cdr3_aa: CASSPRTSGMSSYNEQFF; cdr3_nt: TGCGCCAGCAGCCCTCGGACTAGCGGGATGAGCTCCTACAATGAGCAGTTCTTC
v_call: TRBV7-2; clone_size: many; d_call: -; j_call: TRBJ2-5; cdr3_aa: CASSRTYQETQYF; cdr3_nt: TGTGCCAGCAGCCGGACATACCAAGAGACCCAGTACTTC
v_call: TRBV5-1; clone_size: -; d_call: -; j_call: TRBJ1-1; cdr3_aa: CASRQQENTEAFF; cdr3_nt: TGCGCCAGCAGGCAACAGGAGAACACTGAAGCTTTCTTT
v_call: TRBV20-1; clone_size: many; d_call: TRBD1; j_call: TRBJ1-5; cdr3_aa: CSVPGQGEYSNQPQHF; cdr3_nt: TGCAGTGTTCCGGGACAGGGGGAGTATAGCAATCAGCCCCAGCATTTT
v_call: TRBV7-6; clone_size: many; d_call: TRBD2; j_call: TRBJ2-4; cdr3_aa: CASSLVGGSGRCLAKNIQYF; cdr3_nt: TGTGCCAGCAGCTTAGTAGGTGGTAGCGGGAGGTGTTTAGCCAAAAACATTCAGTACTTC
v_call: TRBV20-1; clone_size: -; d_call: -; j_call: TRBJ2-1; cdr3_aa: CSAKLPGSEHNEQFF; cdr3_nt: TGCAGTGCGAAGCTCCCAGGGAGCGAGCACAATGAGCAGTTCTTC
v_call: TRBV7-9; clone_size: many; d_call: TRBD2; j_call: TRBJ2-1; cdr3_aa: CASSPVGSGTYNEQFF; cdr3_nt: TGTGCCAGCAGCCCCGTGGGTAGCGGGACCTACAATGAGCAGTTCTTC
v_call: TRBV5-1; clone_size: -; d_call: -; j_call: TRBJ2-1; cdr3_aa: CASRLKGEQFF; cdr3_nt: TGCGCCAGCAGATTGAAGGGCGAGCAGTTCTTC
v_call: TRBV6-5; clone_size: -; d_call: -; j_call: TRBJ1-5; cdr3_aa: CASSPVGGGTQNF; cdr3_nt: -
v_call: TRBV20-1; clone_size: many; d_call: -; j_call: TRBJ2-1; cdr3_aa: CSARPTGPLWNEQFF; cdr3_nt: TGCAGTGCTCGCCCAACAGGGCCCCTATGGAATGAGCAGTTCTTC
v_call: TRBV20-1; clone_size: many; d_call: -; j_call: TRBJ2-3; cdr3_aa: CSAGDPAGRNTQYF; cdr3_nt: TGCAGTGCGGGGGACCCCGCGGGGCGGAATACGCAGTATTTT
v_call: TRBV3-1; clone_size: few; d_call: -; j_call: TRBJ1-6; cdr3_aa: CASSHPGDSPLNF; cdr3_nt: TGTGCCAGCAGCCACCCGGGGGATTCACCCCTCAACTTT
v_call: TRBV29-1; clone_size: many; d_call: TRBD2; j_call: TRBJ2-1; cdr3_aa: CRAGLAGGYEQFF; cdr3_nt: TGCAGAGCGGGACTAGCGGGAGGGTATGAGCAGTTCTTC
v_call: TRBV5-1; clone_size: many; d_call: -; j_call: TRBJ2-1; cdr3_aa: CASSSQTKGLEQFF; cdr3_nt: TGCGCCAGCAGCTCCCAAACTAAGGGGCTTGAGCAGTTCTTC
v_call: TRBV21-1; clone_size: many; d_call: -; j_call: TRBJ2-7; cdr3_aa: CASTDRTDEQYF; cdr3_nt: TGTGCCAGCACCGATAGGACAGACGAGCAGTACTTC
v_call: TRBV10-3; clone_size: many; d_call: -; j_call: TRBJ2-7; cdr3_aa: CATRDIAPEDEQYF; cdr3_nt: TGTGCCACCAGGGACATCGCGCCGGAGGACGAGCAGTACTTC
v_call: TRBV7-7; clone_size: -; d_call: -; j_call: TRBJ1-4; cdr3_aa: CASSPPGSEKLFF; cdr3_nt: TGTGCCAGCAGCCCCCCGGGCTCAGAAAAACTGTTTTTT
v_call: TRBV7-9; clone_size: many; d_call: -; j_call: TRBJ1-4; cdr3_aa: CASREDGGGEKLFF; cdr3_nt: TGTGCCAGCAGAGAGGACGGTGGAGGCGAAAAACTGTTTTTT
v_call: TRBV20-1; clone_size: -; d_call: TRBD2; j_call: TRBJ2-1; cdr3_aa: CSAKGLAGDNEQFF; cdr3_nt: TGCAGTGCCAAGGGACTAGCGGGAGACAATGAGCAGTTCTTC
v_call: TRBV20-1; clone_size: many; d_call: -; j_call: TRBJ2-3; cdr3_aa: CSARGGYTDTQYF; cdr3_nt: TGCAGTGCCCGAGGGGGGTACACAGATACGCAGTATTTT
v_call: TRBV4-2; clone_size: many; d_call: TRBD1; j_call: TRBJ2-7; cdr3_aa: CASSQSPQGGYEQYF; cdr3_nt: TGTGCCAGCAGCCAGTCCCCACAGGGGGGATACGAGCAGTACTTC
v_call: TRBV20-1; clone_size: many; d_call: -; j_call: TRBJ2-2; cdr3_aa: CSARQGQSITGELFF; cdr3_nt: TGCAGTGCTAGACAAGGACAGTCGATCACCGGGGAGCTGTTTTTT
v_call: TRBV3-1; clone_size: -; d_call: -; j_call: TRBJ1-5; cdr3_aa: CASSQAQHQPQNF; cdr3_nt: TGTGCCAGCAGCCAAGCCCAACATCAGCCCCAGAATTTT
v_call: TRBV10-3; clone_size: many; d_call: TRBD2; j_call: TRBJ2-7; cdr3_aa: CAISGTGTSGSPSYEQYF; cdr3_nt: TGTGCCATCAGTGGGACCGGGACTAGCGGGAGTCCAAGCTACGAGCAGTACTTC
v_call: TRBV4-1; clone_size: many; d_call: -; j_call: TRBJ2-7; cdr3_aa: CASSPRGGPGVYEQYF; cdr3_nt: TGCGCCAGCAGCCCTCGTGGAGGGCCAGGGGTTTACGAGCAGTACTTC
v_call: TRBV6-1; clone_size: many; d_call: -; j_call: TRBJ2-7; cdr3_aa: CASITGTQNEQYF; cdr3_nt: TGTGCCAGCATTACAGGGACCCAGAACGAGCAGTACTTC
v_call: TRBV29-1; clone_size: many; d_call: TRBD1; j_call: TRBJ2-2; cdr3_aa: CSARDSQSPNTGELFF; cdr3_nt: TGCAGCGCCCGGGACAGCCAGAGCCCGAACACCGGGGAGCTGTTTTTT
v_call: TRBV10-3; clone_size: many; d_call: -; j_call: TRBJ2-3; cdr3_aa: CAISDLRRLNTDTQYF; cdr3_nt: TGTGCCATCAGTGACTTGAGGCGCCTGAATACAGATACGCAGTATTTT